Sequencing of this T cell receptor beta chain was carried out in a study of shared clonotypes between healthy human individuals. Comments on this clone: What it binds is unknown.

Libraries were prepared by immunoSEQ multiplex PCR; TCRdb keeps only in-frame clonotypes and omits some of them. The sample holds 2 million to 2.5 million clones, around 95% seen once. General observations from the study: Clonotypes shared by all four donors outscored non-shared clonotypes in generation probability.

Splitting of CD4+ cells produced CD45RA+ naive and CD45RA-negative memory subsets. The V gene lost 5 bases and the J gene lost 7 bases, with 23 bases spanning the gap. This CDR3 has 17 residues. Germline CDR1 is SGHTA and CDR2 is FQGNSA. The sequence came from a man aged 18 to 35 in good health. The specimen was naive CD4+ T cells sorted from blood. Subset: CD45RA+ positively selected. The V call is TRBV7-2, the J call TRBJ1-4, with D unclear. The CDR3 loop reads CASSPPAQFPPSEKLFF. The CDR3 nucleotides are TGTGCCAGCAGCCCACCCGCCCAATTCCCCCCAAGTGAAAAACTGTTTTTT. The full variable domain, its missing parts supplied by reference TRBV7-2 and TRBJ1-4, is GAGVSQSPSNKVTEKGKDVELRCDPISGHTALYWYRQSLGQGLEFLIYFQGNSAPDKSGLPSDRFSAERTGGSVSTLTIQRTQQEDSAVYLCASSPPAQFPPSEKLFFGSGTQLSVL.